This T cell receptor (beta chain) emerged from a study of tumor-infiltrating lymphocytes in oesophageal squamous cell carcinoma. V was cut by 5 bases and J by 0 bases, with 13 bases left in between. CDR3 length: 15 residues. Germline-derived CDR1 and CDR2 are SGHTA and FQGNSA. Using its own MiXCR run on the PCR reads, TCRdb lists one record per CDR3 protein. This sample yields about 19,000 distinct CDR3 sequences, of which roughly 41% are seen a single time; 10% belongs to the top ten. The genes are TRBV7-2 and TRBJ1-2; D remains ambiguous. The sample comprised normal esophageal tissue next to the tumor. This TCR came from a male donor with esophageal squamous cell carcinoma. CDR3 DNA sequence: TGTGCCAGCAGCCTCTCCCACACGACTAACTATGGCTACACCTTC. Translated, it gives CASSLSHTTNYGYTF.